This T cell receptor (beta chain) emerged from a study of shared clonotypes between healthy human individuals. Study-level background: CD4 naive cells filled three plates per donor, CD4 memory three, CD8 naive two and CD8 memory one.

Partitioning of CD4+ cells yielded a CD45RA+ naive subset and a CD45RA-negative memory subset. General study points: Relative to their counterparts shared across all four donors, non-shared clonotypes exhibited diminished generation probabilities. Sorted-subset samples were not fully sequenced, rarefaction indicated.

Sequenced by immunoSEQ multiplex PCR; TCRdb stores in-frame clones only, minus some. The profile shows about 530,000 clones, less than 96% of them singletons. Concerning this clone itself: No antigen is known for it.

The receptor's source is a woman in her twenties or thirties in good health. The sample consisted of naive CD4+ T cells sorted from blood. Subset in this sample: CD45RA+ positively selected.

CDR3 bases: TGTGCCAGCAGCCTGCGTGGGGAGAACACTGAAGCTTTCTTT. Protein sequence: CASSLRGENTEAFF. The rearrangement uses TRBV7-9 and TRBJ1-1; no firm D call. Germline V gene sequence: CDR1 SEHNR, CDR2 FQNEAQ (reference sequence). CDR3 size: 14 residues. The V gene lost 5 bases and the J gene lost 1 base, with 11 bases spanning the gap.